The 27 T cell receptor beta chains below were found in one sample sequenced in a study of shared clonotypes between healthy human individuals (dated by TCRdb to the early 2020s). Library preparation was by the immunoSEQ multiplex PCR assay. The source is immuneACCESS, and TCRdb retained only in-frame sequences with V and J called. Part of the clones is not carried over; for the studies checked, unresolved V genes explain less than half of this, and the remainder is unexplained. The sample records around 200,000 clones, approximately 70% of which are singletons. The ten top clones hold roughly 10% of the sample. Sequencing input: memory CD4+ T cells sorted from blood. Interpreted using the paper, the cell subset or site label stands for: CD45RA-negative fraction. The receptors shown here come from a man aged 25-40 years in good health.

This clone occurred a few times. V usage is TRBV30 and J usage is TRBJ1-4; D unresolved. CDR1 is GTSNPN and CDR2 is SVGIG in the germline V gene (reference sequence). V was shortened by 3 bases and J by 8 bases, with 19 bases between the two germline ends. This CDR3 is 15 amino acids long. The CDR3 is CAWRLWGGFREKLFF. The CDR3, as DNA: TGTGCCTGGAGACTTTGGGGAGGGTTTCGGGAAAAACTGTTTTTT.

This chain joins TRBV7-9 and TRBJ2-5; possibly TRBD1 or TRBD2 for D (6 bases each). This CDR3 comprises 13 residues. V was clipped by 5 bases and J by 5 bases, with 12 bases between them. Germline V lookup: CDR1 SEHNR, CDR2 FQNEAQ (reference sequence). The CDR3 loop is CASSTQGGETQYF. The CDR3 DNA reads TGTGCCAGCAGCACCCAAGGGGGGGAGACCCAGTACTTC.

This chain connects TRBV5-1 to TRBJ2-7; the D call may be TRBD1 or TRBD2 (5 bases each). Germline CDR1 and CDR2: SGHRS and YFSETQ. V was shortened by 3 bases and J by 7 bases, with 17 bases between the two germline ends. This CDR3 region has 14 residues. The CDR3 sequence is CASSSTSGTGEQYF. CDR3 nucleotides: TGCGCCAGCAGCTCAACCTCGGGGACGGGGGAGCAGTACTTC.

This rearrangement joins TRBV15 to TRBJ2-1; D not resolved. Germline V CDR1 and CDR2: LNHNV, YYDKDF (reference sequence). The ends were cut back, 0 bases at V and 10 bases at J, with 10 bases in the middle. The CDR3 consists of 13 residues. CDR3 region: CATSRDRQGEQFF. DNA of the CDR3: TGTGCCACCAGCAGAGATAGACAAGGAGAGCAGTTCTTC.

This clone has only a few counts. The chain couples TRBV13 to TRBJ2-1; tentatively, D is TRBD1 (6 bases). Trimming removed 6 bases from V and 6 bases from J, with 15 bases in between. The CDR3 covers 14 residues. The germline V gene has CDR1 PRHDT and CDR2 FYEKMQ (reference sequence). CDR3 amino acids: CASRRGVRGNEQFF. The CDR3 DNA reads as TGTGCCAGCAGGAGAGGAGTCAGGGGCAATGAGCAGTTCTTC.

The chain recombines TRBV27 with TRBJ2-6; maybe TRBD1 (6 bases). The CDR3 extends over 16 amino acids. V shed 1 base and J shed 4 bases, with 11 bases lying between them. The germline V gene encodes CDR1 MNHEY and CDR2 SMNVEV (reference sequence). The DNA for the CDR3 is TGTGCCAGCAGTTTATTGGGACATACCGGGGCCAACGTCCTGACTTTC. It is translated as CASSLLGHTGANVLTF.

The chain has TRBV25-1 and TRBJ2-3; D gene unclear. Trimming left V 5 bases short and J 1 base short, with 4 bases between. From germline, CDR1 is MGHDK and CDR2 SYGVNS. CDR3 length: 12 residues. This chain's CDR3 is CASSSGTDTQYF. CDR3 sequence (DNA): TGTGCCAGCAGTAGCGGCACAGATACGCAGTATTTT.

This clone has only one observation. The chain carries TRBV7-9 and TRBJ2-2; 9 bases are a match to TRBD1. The germline V gene encodes CDR1 SEHNR and CDR2 FQNEAQ (reference sequence). The CDR3 extends over 19 amino acids. J was trimmed by 0 bases and V by 7 bases; bases with no gene match: 15. CDR3 region: CASTPGGYRGRPNTGELFF. The CDR3 DNA reads as TGTGCCAGCACCCCAGGGGGCTACAGGGGGCGGCCGAACACCGGGGAGCTGTTTTTT.

J is TRBJ1-5 and V is TRBV28; no reliable D call. The germline V gene has CDR1 MDHEN and CDR2 SYDVKM. Trimming took off 5 bases at V and 2 bases at J, with 16 bases between the two ends. CDR3 length: 16 amino acids. The CDR3 sequence is CASSKVRSGGNQPQHF. The CDR3, as DNA: TGTGCCAGCAGTAAAGTCAGGTCAGGCGGCAATCAGCCCCAGCATTTT. Complete variable domain (other parts from reference TRBV28 and TRBJ1-5): DVKVTQSSRYLVKRTGEKVFLECVQDMDHENMFWYRQDPGLGLRLIYFSYDVKMKEKGDIPEGYSVSREKKERFSLILESASTNQTSMYLCASSKVRSGGNQPQHFGDGTRLSIL.

V gene TRBV6-5 combines with J gene TRBJ2-5; TRBD2 is a possible D gene (7 bases). Germline V gene lookup returns CDR1 MNHEY and CDR2 SVGAGI. The CDR3 covers 15 residues. V was pared by 10 bases and J by 7 bases, with 25 bases between. The DNA for the CDR3 is TGTGCCACCCTCATACAGGGAGCTGGCGGGGGGACCCAGTACTTC. Translating it yields CATLIQGAGGGTQYF.

This rearrangement joins TRBV10-3 to TRBJ2-5, with TRBD1 matching 10 bases. This CDR3 comprises 15 residues. Trimming removed 3 bases from V and 2 bases from J; junction bases left unmatched: 3. CDR1 is ENHRY, CDR2 SYGVKD, per germline. The CDR3 DNA is TGTGCCATCAGTGACCCGGGACAGGGGCAAGAGACCCAGTACTTC. It codes for CAISDPGQGQETQYF.

The chain has TRBV11-2 and TRBJ1-4, with a weak D call TRBD1 (6 bases). CDR1 is SGHAT, CDR2 FQNNGV, per germline. Trimming shortened V by 3 bases and J by 7 bases, and 18 bases separated the two germline ends. The length of the CDR3 is 16 residues. The CDR3 sequence is CASSFLGTPGGEKLFF. Here the CDR3 DNA reads TGTGCCAGCAGCTTCCTAGGGACACCTGGGGGTGAAAAACTGTTTTTT.

With regard to this clone: Other DNA sequences in this specimen translate into the identical CDR3. J is TRBJ1-1 and V is TRBV2, with 7 bases matching TRBD1. The germline gives CDR1 SNHLY, CDR2 FYNNEI. The CDR3 contains 11 residues. V trimming: 4 bases; J trimming: 7 bases; junction bases outside the gene matches: 0. The CDR3 coding sequence is TGTGCCAGCAGTGGGGACAGTGAAGCTTTCTTT. Translated, it gives CASSGDSEAFF.

This chain connects TRBV2 to TRBJ1-4; possibly TRBD1 for D (5 bases). The CDR3 runs to 14 residues. Germline CDR1 and CDR2: SNHLY and FYNNEI. Trimming cost V 4 bases and J 3 bases, with 9 bases left between them. The CDR3 loop reads CASSVGGANEKLFF. The DNA of the CDR3 is TGTGCCAGCAGTGTGGGGGGGGCTAATGAAAAACTGTTTTTT.

The chain employs TRBV5-8 and TRBJ2-7, with D tentatively TRBD1 (6 bases). CDR3 length: 13 residues. The V end was cut by 4 bases, the J end by 6 bases, with 14 bases between. Germline assignment: CDR1 SGHTS and CDR2 YDEGEE. The CDR3 spells CASSLGQTREQYF. The DNA for the CDR3 is TGTGCCAGCAGCCTCGGACAGACCCGCGAGCAGTACTTC.

This chain joins TRBV6-1 and TRBJ2-5; tentatively, D is TRBD1 (6 bases). The CDR3 is 13 residues long. V was trimmed by 4 bases and J by 5 bases, leaving 11 bases between them. Germline lookup yields CDR1 MNHNS and CDR2 SASEGT. The CDR3 is CASSAGADETQYF. The CDR3 DNA is TGTGCCAGCAGTGCAGGGGCCGATGAGACCCAGTACTTC.

This chain links TRBV10-1 with TRBJ1-1, with D unresolved. V lost 0 bases, J lost 0 bases, and 14 bases lay in between. The CDR3 totals 17 residues. Germline V CDR1 and CDR2: WNHNN, SYGVQD (reference sequence). CDR3 region: CASSESNWPGVNTEAFF. CDR3 nucleotides: TGCGCCAGCAGTGAGTCGAACTGGCCAGGAGTGAACACTGAAGCTTTCTTT.

The CDR3, as DNA: TGTGCCAGCAGTGAATCTGCGGGGCTGGGCTCCTACAATGAGCAGTTCTTC. Protein sequence: CASSESAGLGSYNEQFF. This chain uses TRBV25-1 with TRBJ2-1; D is possibly TRBD2 (6 bases). Germline CDR1 reads MGHDK; CDR2 reads SYGVNS. The CDR3 spans 17 residues. The V end lost 1 base, the J end lost 0 bases, and 13 bases lay between the germline ends.

The V call is TRBV28, the J call TRBJ2-3; no clear D gene. V gave up 8 bases and J gave up 3 bases, with 9 bases separating them. The CDR3 has 12 amino acids. Germline CDR1 is MDHEN and CDR2 is SYDVKM. The CDR3 loop reads CASSLGTDTQYF. In DNA, the CDR3 is TGTGCCAGCTCCCTCGGGACAGATACGCAGTATTTT.

About this clone itself: The same CDR3 can be traced to other DNA sequences in this sample. The V and J genes are TRBV29-1 and TRBJ2-3, with 8 bases matching TRBD2. The CDR3 consists of 14 residues. Trimming took 1 base from V and 4 from J; bases not matched to a gene: 4. Germline V gives CDR1 SQVTM, CDR2 ANQGSEA. The CDR3 nucleotides are TGCAGCGTTGAAGGTGGGCGGGGGGCAGATACGCAGTATTTT. It translates to CSVEGGRGADTQYF.

The sample holds a few counts of this clone. The chain couples TRBV29-1 to TRBJ2-6; D is possibly TRBD1 (5 bases). V was cut by 6 bases and J by 0 bases, with 15 bases left in between. CDR1 SQVTM and CDR2 ANQGSEA come from the germline V gene. This CDR3 has 16 amino acids. CDR3 bases: TGCAGCGTCACCTGGGGCGCCCACTCTGGGGCCAACGTCCTGACTTTC. This gives the protein CSVTWGAHSGANVLTF.

The chain has TRBV20-1 and TRBJ2-1; D gene ambiguous. This CDR3 has 11 amino acids. Trimming took off 3 bases at V and 9 bases at J, with 9 bases between the two ends. Germline V gives CDR1 DFQATT, CDR2 SNEGSKA (reference sequence). CDR3 residues: CSARGLAEQFF. CDR3 DNA: TGCAGTGCTAGGGGGTTAGCTGAGCAGTTCTTC.

Worth noting for this clone: This sample also contains other DNA sequences that code for the same CDR3. The chain has TRBV28 and TRBJ1-5; a possible D gene is TRBD1 (6 bases). In germline, CDR1 is MDHEN, CDR2 SYDVKM. The V gene lost 7 bases and the J gene lost 1 base, with 14 bases spanning the gap. CDR3 length: 15 residues. Here the CDR3 DNA reads TGTGCCAGCACCCGTGGGGGGGCAAGCAATCAGCCCCAGCATTTT. Encoded protein: CASTRGGASNQPQHF. Complete variable domain (other parts from reference TRBV28 and TRBJ1-5): DVKVTQSSRYLVKRTGEKVFLECVQDMDHENMFWYRQDPGLGLRLIYFSYDVKMKEKGDIPEGYSVSREKKERFSLILESASTNQTSMYLCASTRGGASNQPQHFGDGTRLSIL.

This chain uses TRBV10-3 with TRBJ1-5; no firm D call. The CDR3 has 15 residues. CDR1 and CDR2 from the germline V gene are ENHRY and SYGVKD. Trimming removed 6 bases from V and 0 bases from J, with 12 bases in between. CDR3 sequence: CAIRQTAGSNQPQHF. The CDR3 DNA sequence: TGTGCCATCAGACAGACCGCCGGTAGCAATCAGCCCCAGCATTTT.

The J gene is TRBJ2-4, the V gene TRBV5-6; D call uncertain. This CDR3 is 17 amino acids long. Per the germline V gene, CDR1 is SGHDT and CDR2 is YYEEEE. Trimming took off 2 bases at V and 1 base at J, with 16 bases between the two ends. The CDR3 loop reads CASSFLRDVVAKNIQYF. CDR3 sequence (DNA): TGTGCCAGCAGCTTTCTTAGGGATGTGGTTGCCAAAAACATTCAGTACTTC.

The V gene is TRBV6-1, the J gene TRBJ2-7; D possibly corresponds to TRBD1 (6 bases). Germline V lookup: CDR1 MNHNS, CDR2 SASEGT. V shed 1 base and J shed 3 bases, with 13 bases lying between them. The CDR3 extends over 15 amino acids. The CDR3 reads CASSEGRTVYYEQYF. The CDR3 DNA reads as TGTGCCAGCAGTGAAGGTAGGACAGTCTACTACGAGCAGTACTTC.

V is TRBV6-1 and J is TRBJ2-2; D is perhaps TRBD2 (6 bases). The CDR3 spans 14 residues. Trimming stripped 8 bases from V and 2 bases from J, with 12 bases between. Looked up from germline, CDR1 is MNHNS and CDR2 is SASEGT. CDR3 in DNA: TGTGCCAGCGGGTTAGCGGCAAACACCGGGGAGCTGTTTTTT. Its protein product is CASGLAANTGELFF.